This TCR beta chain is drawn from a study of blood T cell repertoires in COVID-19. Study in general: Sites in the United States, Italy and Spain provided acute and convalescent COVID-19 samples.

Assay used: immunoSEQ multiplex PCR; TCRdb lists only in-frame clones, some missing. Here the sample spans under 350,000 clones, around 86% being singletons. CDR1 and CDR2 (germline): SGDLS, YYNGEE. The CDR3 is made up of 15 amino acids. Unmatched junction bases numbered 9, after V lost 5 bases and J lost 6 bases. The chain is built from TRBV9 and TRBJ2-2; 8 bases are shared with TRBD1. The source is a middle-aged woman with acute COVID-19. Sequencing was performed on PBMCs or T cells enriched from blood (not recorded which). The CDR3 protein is CASSFTGGVAGELFF. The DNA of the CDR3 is TGTGCCAGCAGTTTTACAGGGGGTGTCGCCGGGGAGCTGTTTTTT.